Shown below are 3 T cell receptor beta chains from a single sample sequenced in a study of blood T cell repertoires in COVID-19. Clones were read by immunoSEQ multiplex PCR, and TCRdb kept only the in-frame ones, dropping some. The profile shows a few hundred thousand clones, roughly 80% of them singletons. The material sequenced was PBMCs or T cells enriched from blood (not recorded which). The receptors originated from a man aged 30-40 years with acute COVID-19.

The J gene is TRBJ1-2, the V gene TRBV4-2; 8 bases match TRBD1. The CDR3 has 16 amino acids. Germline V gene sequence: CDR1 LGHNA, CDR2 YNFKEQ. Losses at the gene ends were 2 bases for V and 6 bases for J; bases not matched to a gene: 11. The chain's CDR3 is CASSQPDRDPPNGYTF. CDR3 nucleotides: TGTGCCAGCAGCCAACCGGACAGGGATCCTCCAAATGGCTACACCTTC.

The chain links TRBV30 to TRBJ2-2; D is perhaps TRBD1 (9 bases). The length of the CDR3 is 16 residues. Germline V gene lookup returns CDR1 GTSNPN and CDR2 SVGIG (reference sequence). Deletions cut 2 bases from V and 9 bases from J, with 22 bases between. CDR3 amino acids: CAWSRGGTGSIRELFF. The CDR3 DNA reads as TGTGCCTGGAGTCGCGGGGGGACAGGGTCCATCCGGGAGCTGTTTTTT.

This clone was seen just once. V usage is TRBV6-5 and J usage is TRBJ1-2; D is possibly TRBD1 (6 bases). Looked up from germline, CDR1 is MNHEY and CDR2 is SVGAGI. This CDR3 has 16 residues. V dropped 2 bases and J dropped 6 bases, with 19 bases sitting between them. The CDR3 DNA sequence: TGTGCCAGCAGTTACAGACCGGGCCCAGGGGCCGATGGCTACACCTTC. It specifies CASSYRPGPGADGYTF.